Listed below are T cell receptor beta chains from one sample, sequenced in a study of metastatic and nonmetastatic thyroid tumors. TCRdb recomputed clones from the PCR reads via MiXCR. The data show fewer than 40,000 clones, about 15% seen once. The sequenced material came from blood. These receptors were collected from a male donor with papillary thyroid cancer or a benign thyroid nodule (not recorded which). Some clones in this sample may be carry-over from other donors' samples. Each CDR3 is given with its conserved first and last residue.

cdr3_length j_call v_call cdr3_aa
13 TRBJ1-5 TRBV5-6 CASSLGSNQPQHF
15 TRBJ2-3 TRBV19 CASTPPGRGTDTQYF
14 TRBJ2-4 TRBV2 CASSEDRVGNIQYF
11 TRBJ2-7 TRBV27 CASSSDYEQYF
13 TRBJ1-1 TRBV6-1 CASSATGDTEAFF
16 TRBJ2-7 TRBV19 CASSSQTGTSIYEQYF
12 TRBJ1-1 TRBV12-3/TRBV12-4 CASSLIEGEAFF
13 TRBJ2-3 TRBV6-1 CASRSGSTDTQYF
14 TRBJ1-1 TRBV10-3 CAITETSGDTEAFF
12 TRBJ1-5 TRBV12-3/TRBV12-4 CASADGHQPQHF
13 TRBJ2-5 TRBV6-2/TRBV6-3 CASSYSWSETQYF
13 TRBJ2-5 TRBV7-9 CASSLRIRETQYF
13 TRBJ2-7 TRBV6-1 CASSRGTFYEQYF